This record concerns one T cell receptor (beta chain) sequence. What it recognizes is unknown. This record comes from a study of cytomegalovirus exposure and HLA in healthy donors. The study's findings and limits: The finding came from a later analysis; first-cohort TCR clusters tended to co-occur in the approximately 120 validation repertoires.

TCRdb's table, derived via immunoSEQ multiplex PCR, lists solely in-frame clones and lacks some. Of about 120,000 clones in the sample, around 88% were seen once. Trimming pared 6 bases from V and 0 bases from J, leaving 5 bases between. The germline gives CDR1 MDHEN, CDR2 SYDVKM. There are 12 residues in the CDR3. This receptor was identified in a man between 18 and 35 years old in good health and CMV-seronegative. Specimen: PBMCs. The chain has TRBV28 and TRBJ1-1, with unresolved D. This CDR3 reads CASRPMNTEAFF. The CDR3 coding sequence is TGTGCCAGCAGGCCTATGAACACTGAAGCTTTCTTT.